This TCR beta chain appears in the sequencing data of a study of human T cells and chemical hapten exposure. Study context: Diphenylcyclopropenone, dosed weekly to the scalp, was given to patients throughout the approximately 23-week study.

CDR3 length equals 13 residues. The ends were cut back, 7 bases at V and 0 bases at J, with 10 bases in the middle. The germline CDR1 and CDR2 sequences are MDHEN and SYDVKM. As the library was built, unique molecular identifiers were attached to individual cDNA molecules. TCRdb independently ran MiXCR on the RACE reads; one entry per CDR3 protein. The sample yields approximately 85,000 distinct CDR3 sequences, about a tenth seen once. Notes on this clonotype: Its antigen is not known.

Time point specified: patch test 2, 6 weeks after DPC sensitization. Sample treatment: therapeutic diphenylcyclopropenone sensitization with weekly scalp DPC. General study results and limits: Compared with pre-sensitization or healthy control sets, expanded TCRs clustered more.

This rearrangement joins TRBV28 to TRBJ2-7, with D possibly being TRBD2 (5 bases). The receptor was isolated from a woman in her twenties or thirties with alopecia areata. Some clones in this sample may be carry-over from other donors' samples. The sample here was whole blood, taken in connection with sensitization to the hapten diphenylcyclopropenone (DPC). CDR3 bases: TGTGCCAGCATAGAGACTAACTCCTACGAGCAGTACTTC. Protein sequence: CASIETNSYEQYF.